Sequencing of this T cell receptor (beta chain) was carried out in a study of blood T cell repertoires in COVID-19. Looked up from germline, CDR1 is MRHNA and CDR2 is SNTAGT. The CDR3 consists of 19 residues. Trimming took 1 base from V and 9 from J; bases not matched to a gene: 19. The method was immunoSEQ multiplex PCR; TCRdb's version includes in-frame clones alone and lacks a portion of them. The sample holds about 180,000 clones, over 80% seen once. This sequence originates from a woman in her forties with COVID-19, enrolled during active disease. The specimen was peripheral blood. The V call is TRBV6-4, the J call TRBJ1-5; 9 nucleotides match TRBD1. CDR3 protein: CASSDLIGVGQGSLVPQHF. The CDR3, as DNA: TGTGCCAGCAGTGACTTGATTGGCGTTGGACAGGGGAGTCTTGTGCCCCAGCATTTT.